Shown below are 29 T cell receptor beta chains from a single sample sequenced in a study of Ad26.COV2.S vaccination and SARS-CoV-2 variants. TCRdb's table, derived via immunoSEQ multiplex PCR, lists solely in-frame clones and lacks some. This sample carries over 350,000 clones, roughly nine tenths of them seen once, and the ten largest clones take 3.5%. Treatment here: around 19 received Ad26.COV2.S at low or high dose, single or two shots; 5 received placebo; per-sample allocation not given. Following the first vaccine or placebo injection, samples were taken on day 63. Sequenced here: peripheral blood, sampled in a trial of Ad26.COV2.S vaccine versus placebo. The receptors were gathered from a person aged 18 to 65 who received the Ad26.COV2.S COVID-19 vaccine or a placebo.

Note on this clone: In the same sample, other DNA sequences code for this CDR3. The V gene is TRBV6-5, the J gene TRBJ1-1; a weak D match, TRBD1 (5 bases). This CDR3 has 14 amino acids. The ends were cut back, 2 bases at V and 0 bases at J, with 7 bases in the middle. The germline CDR1 and CDR2 sequences are MNHEY and SVGAGI. The CDR3 here is CASSYGGMNTEAFF. CDR3 nucleotides: TGTGCCAGCAGTTACGGGGGAATGAACACTGAAGCTTTCTTT.

V usage is TRBV6-2 or TRBV6-3 and J usage is TRBJ2-7; D is unresolved. Per germline, CDR1 MNHEY and CDR2 SVGEGT. The CDR3 sequence is 14 residues long. V gave up 0 bases and J gave up 0 bases, with 6 bases separating them. The chain's CDR3 is CASSYSGLSYEQYF. For the CDR3, the DNA is TGTGCCAGCAGTTACTCGGGCCTCTCCTACGAGCAGTACTTC.

The V and J genes are TRBV4-1 and TRBJ1-2, with TRBD1 matching 7 bases. From germline, CDR1 is MGHRA and CDR2 YSYEKL. There are 13 residues in the CDR3. V lost 1 base to trimming and J lost 5 bases; unmatched junction nucleotides: 1. CDR3 nucleotides: TGCGCCAGCAGCCAAGGGGGACAGTATGGCTACACCTTC. It encodes CASSQGGQYGYTF.

The V gene is TRBV11-3, the J gene TRBJ1-2; 7 bases match TRBD1. Germline CDR1 is SGHNT and CDR2 is YENEEA. Unmatched junction bases numbered 2, after V lost 5 bases and J lost 2 bases. The CDR3 totals 13 residues. CDR3 DNA sequence: TGTGCCAGCAGCAAGACAGGGAACTATGGCTACACCTTC. As protein: CASSKTGNYGYTF.

The chain uses TRBV5-4 and TRBJ2-7; D gene unclear. V was pared by 0 bases and J by 6 bases, with 7 bases between. Germline CDR1 is SGHNT and CDR2 is YYREEE (reference sequence). The CDR3 is made up of 12 amino acids. Here the CDR3 DNA reads TGTGCCAGCAGCTTGGACAGTTCCGAGCAGTACTTC. Translating it yields CASSLDSSEQYF.

The chain has TRBV19 and TRBJ1-5; maybe TRBD1 (6 bases). The CDR3 totals 13 residues. V lost 11 bases, J lost 7 bases, and 18 bases lay in between. Germline V gene lookup returns CDR1 LNHDA and CDR2 SQIVND (reference sequence). This chain's CDR3 is CAASSGDKQPQHF. For the CDR3, the DNA is TGTGCCGCCTCTAGCGGGGACAAACAGCCCCAGCATTTT.

The chain carries TRBV18 and TRBJ2-7; D might be TRBD2 (5 bases). Germline CDR1 is KGHSH and CDR2 is LQKENI. V was shortened by 0 bases and J by 3 bases, with 9 bases between the two germline ends. This CDR3 comprises 14 residues. CDR3 in amino acids: CASSPPEGGYEQYF. The CDR3 coding sequence is TGTGCCAGCTCACCACCAGAGGGCGGCTACGAGCAGTACTTC.

The chain recombines TRBV21-1 with TRBJ1-1; the table names TRBD1, a call not compared with the DNA. TRBV21-1 is described as a pseudogene. This CDR3 contains 15 residues. The CDR3 loop is CASSKRQGQDTEAFF. The CDR3 DNA follows: TGTGCCAGCAGCAAACGTCAGGGGCAGGACACTGAAGCTTTCTTT.

The chain combines TRBV12-3 or TRBV12-4 with TRBJ1-2, with 8 bases fitting TRBD1. Trimming took 6 bases from V and 7 from J; bases not matched to a gene: 7. This CDR3 spans 13 amino acids. The CDR3 DNA is TGTGCCAGCAGCCTACACAGGGGGGCTGGCTACACCTTC. The encoded protein is CASSLHRGAGYTF.

The V gene is TRBV13, the J gene TRBJ2-6, with 7 positions matching TRBD1. V was clipped by 5 bases and J by 0 bases; unmatched bases: 4. Germline loops: CDR1 PRHDT, CDR2 FYEKMQ (reference sequence). This CDR3 comprises 16 residues. CDR3: CASSRQGSSGANVLTF. The CDR3 region has the DNA TGTGCCAGCAGCAGACAGGGCAGCTCTGGGGCCAACGTCCTGACTTTC.

CDR3 protein: CASSQKGSAVYSGNTIYF. The CDR3 DNA reads TGCGCCAGCAGCCAAAAGGGGTCGGCAGTTTATTCTGGAAACACCATATATTTT. The chain recombines TRBV5-1 with TRBJ1-3; D perhaps matches TRBD1 (5 bases). CDR3 length: 18 amino acids. V gave up 4 bases and J gave up 1 base, with 21 bases separating them. Germline CDR1 is SGHRS and CDR2 is YFSETQ.

The V gene is TRBV7-8, the J gene TRBJ1-5; D ambiguous. Germline values: CDR1 SGHVS, CDR2 FQNEAQ. V was shortened by 6 bases and J by 3 bases, with 18 bases between the two germline ends. The CDR3 totals 16 residues. The CDR3 bases are TGTGCCAGCAGAAACTACGGCCGGAGAAACAATCAGCCCCAGCATTTT. Its protein is CASRNYGRRNNQPQHF. The full variable domain, its missing parts supplied by reference TRBV7-8 and TRBJ1-5, is GAGVSQSPRYKVAKRGQDVALRCDPISGHVSLFWYQQALGQGPEFLTYFQNEAQLDKSGLPSDRFFAERPEGSVSTLKIQRTQQEDSAVYLCASRNYGRRNNQPQHFGDGTRLSIL.

Only a few counts were recorded for this clone. V and J are TRBV19 and TRBJ1-6; 10 nucleotides match TRBD1. The CDR3 is 15 residues long. CDR1 is LNHDA, CDR2 SQIVND, per germline (reference sequence). V lost 3 bases to trimming and J lost 7 bases; unmatched junction nucleotides: 3. CDR3 in amino acids: CASSMTGGGNSPLHF. The DNA for the CDR3 is TGTGCCAGTAGTATGACAGGGGGCGGAAATTCACCCCTCCACTTT.

The sample holds a few counts of this clone. This chain connects TRBV5-5 to TRBJ2-1; D call uncertain. Trimming cost V 4 bases and J 8 bases, with 19 bases left between them. The CDR3 runs to 15 residues. Germline V gene sequence: CDR1 SGHKS, CDR2 YYEKEE (reference sequence). The chain's CDR3 is CASSPTDFSKDEQFF. The CDR3 nucleotides are TGTGCCAGCAGCCCTACCGATTTTAGCAAAGATGAGCAGTTCTTC.

The chain couples TRBV6-6 to TRBJ2-3, with D tentatively TRBD2 (6 bases). Per germline, CDR1 MNHNY and CDR2 SVGAGI (reference sequence). The CDR3 is 14 residues long. Trimming cost V 6 bases and J 5 bases, with 15 bases left between them. The CDR3 DNA is TGTGCCAGCAGCCCGGGACTCCCGGGAGATACGCAGTATTTT. It translates to CASSPGLPGDTQYF.

This chain uses TRBV20-1 with TRBJ2-1, with D possibly matching TRBD2 (6 bases). There are 14 residues in the CDR3. CDR1 and CDR2 (germline): DFQATT, SNEGSKA (reference sequence). Trimming cost V 3 bases and J 4 bases, with 13 bases left between them. The CDR3 loop reads CSASSQRVYNEQFF. The DNA for the CDR3 is TGCAGTGCTAGTTCTCAGCGGGTATACAATGAGCAGTTCTTC.

As regards this clone: The same CDR3 also results from other DNA sequences found in this sample. CDR3 sequence (DNA): TGTGCCAGCAGTGGGAGCAATCAGCCCCAGCATTTT. It specifies CASSGSNQPQHF. This sequence joins TRBV12-3 or TRBV12-4 and TRBJ1-5; the D is unclear. Deletions cut 5 bases from V and 1 base from J, with 3 bases between. The CDR3 runs 12 residues.

CDR3 DNA: TGTGCCGAAGGACAGGGGTGGCCGAACACTGAAGCTTTCTTT. Amino acid sequence: CAEGQGWPNTEAFF. V and J are TRBV7-9 and TRBJ1-1, with 9 bases aligning to TRBD1. The CDR3 runs to 14 residues. The germline V gene encodes CDR1 SEHNR and CDR2 FQNEAQ (reference sequence). With V trimmed by 11 bases and J by 1 base, 8 bases remained unmatched.

The gene calls are TRBV9 and TRBJ1-1, with 8 bases lining up with TRBD1. The CDR3 covers 13 residues. Per the germline V gene, CDR1 is SGDLS and CDR2 is YYNGEE. Trimming took 0 bases from V and 7 from J; bases not matched to a gene: 2. This CDR3 is CASSVVTGGEAFF. CDR3 bases: TGTGCCAGCAGCGTAGTTACAGGGGGTGAAGCTTTCTTT. Supplemented by reference TRBV9 and TRBJ1-1, the full variable domain reads DSGVTQTPKHLITATGQRVTLRCSPRSGDLSVYWYQQSLDQGLQFLIQYYNGEERAKGNILERFSAQQFPDLHSELNLSSLELGDSALYFCASSVVTGGEAFFGQGTRLTVV.

This clone has just a few counts. This chain connects TRBV6-6 to TRBJ2-5, with D tentatively TRBD1 (6 bases). The CDR3 consists of 16 residues. Germline V lookup: CDR1 MNHNY, CDR2 SVGAGI (reference sequence). V was trimmed by 0 bases and J by 4 bases, leaving 15 bases between them. CDR3 sequence (DNA): TGTGCCAGCAGTTACTCGGCAGGGGTGACAGGAGAGACCCAGTACTTC. It yields the protein CASSYSAGVTGETQYF.

The rearrangement joins TRBV6-4 to TRBJ1-2; 8 positions match TRBD1. In germline, CDR1 is MRHNA, CDR2 SNTAGT. With V trimmed by 4 bases and J by 5 bases, 18 bases remained unmatched. CDR3 length: 18 amino acids. DNA of the CDR3: TGTGCCAGCAGTGCATGGACAGGGCACACCCAATCCATTTATGGCTACACCTTC. It is translated as CASSAWTGHTQSIYGYTF.

V gene TRBV15 combines with J gene TRBJ1-5; D unclear. CDR1 is LNHNV, CDR2 YYDKDF, per germline (reference sequence). The CDR3 extends over 15 amino acids. Deletions cut 0 bases from V and 3 bases from J, with 9 bases between. The CDR3 here is CATSRDLHSNQPQHF. The CDR3 coding sequence is TGTGCCACCAGCAGAGATCTGCATTCCAATCAGCCCCAGCATTTT. Combining the CDR3 with reference TRBV15 and TRBJ1-5 gives the whole variable domain DAMVIQNPRYQVTQFGKPVTLSCSQTLNHNVMYWYQQKSSQAPKLLFHYYDKDFNNEADTPDNFQSRRPNTSFCFLDIRSPGLGDTAMYLCATSRDLHSNQPQHFGDGTRLSIL.

V and J are TRBV5-8 and TRBJ2-3, with 7 nucleotides matching TRBD2. CDR1 and CDR2 from the germline V gene are SGHTS and YDEGEE. The ends lost 1 base at V and 2 bases at J; junction bases unmatched: 4. The CDR3 consists of 15 residues. The CDR3, as DNA: TGTGCCAGCAGCTTGCAAAGCGGGGCCACAGATACGCAGTATTTT. Amino acids: CASSLQSGATDTQYF.

The DNA of the CDR3 is TGTGCCACCTCGGCCGCCCGCTCTGGGGCCAACGTCCTGACTTTC. Its protein is CATSAARSGANVLTF. The rearrangement uses TRBV24-1 and TRBJ2-6; D is unresolved. Deletions cut 9 bases from V and 0 bases from J, with 11 bases between. Germline loops: CDR1 KGHDR, CDR2 SFDVKD. CDR3 size: 15 residues.

The V call is TRBV2, the J call TRBJ2-3; perhaps D is TRBD1 or TRBD2 (5 bases each). In germline, CDR1 is SNHLY, CDR2 FYNNEI. The CDR3 covers 12 residues. The V end was cut by 6 bases, the J end by 6 bases, with 10 bases between. CDR3 nucleotides: TGTGCCAGCAGAGGGGACGGTGATACGCAGTATTTT. It is translated as CASRGDGDTQYF.

The CDR3 is CASSLLGGPETQYF. In DNA, the CDR3 is TGTGCCAGCAGTTTACTGGGAGGGCCAGAGACCCAGTACTTC. J is TRBJ2-5 and V is TRBV28, with 7 positions matching TRBD2. Germline V lookup: CDR1 MDHEN, CDR2 SYDVKM. V shed 2 bases and J 4 bases; nucleotides not matched to a gene: 4. The CDR3 length is 14 residues. The variable domain in full, with the rest retrieved from reference TRBV28 and TRBJ2-5, is DVKVTQSSRYLVKRTGEKVFLECVQDMDHENMFWYRQDPGLGLRLIYFSYDVKMKEKGDIPEGYSVSREKKERFSLILESASTNQTSMYLCASSLLGGPETQYFGPGTRLLVL.

The chain uses TRBV6-5 and TRBJ2-2, with no clear D. The germline V and J ends were trimmed by 2 bases and 6 bases, with 7 bases remaining between them. This CDR3 contains 13 residues. The V gene's germline CDR1 is MNHEY and CDR2 SVGAGI. The CDR3 DNA reads as TGTGCCAGCAGTTACGTATCCCCCGGGGAGCTGTTTTTT. Protein: CASSYVSPGELFF.

CDR3: CASSERAHPNTDTQYF. The CDR3 region has the DNA TGTGCCAGCAGCGAAAGGGCCCACCCCAACACAGATACGCAGTATTTT. The chain uses TRBV7-2 and TRBJ2-3, with D unresolved. The CDR3 consists of 16 residues. Germline values: CDR1 SGHTA, CDR2 FQGNSA. V gave up 5 bases and J gave up 2 bases, with 17 bases separating them.

The chain uses TRBV19 and TRBJ2-1; TRBD1 aligns across 9 bases. There are 13 residues in the CDR3. CDR1 LNHDA and CDR2 SQIVND come from the germline V gene (reference sequence). J lost 9 bases, V lost 6 bases, and 6 bases had no gene match. The CDR3 sequence is CASSLQGAGEQFF. The DNA of the CDR3 is TGTGCCAGTAGCCTACAGGGGGCGGGTGAGCAGTTCTTC.